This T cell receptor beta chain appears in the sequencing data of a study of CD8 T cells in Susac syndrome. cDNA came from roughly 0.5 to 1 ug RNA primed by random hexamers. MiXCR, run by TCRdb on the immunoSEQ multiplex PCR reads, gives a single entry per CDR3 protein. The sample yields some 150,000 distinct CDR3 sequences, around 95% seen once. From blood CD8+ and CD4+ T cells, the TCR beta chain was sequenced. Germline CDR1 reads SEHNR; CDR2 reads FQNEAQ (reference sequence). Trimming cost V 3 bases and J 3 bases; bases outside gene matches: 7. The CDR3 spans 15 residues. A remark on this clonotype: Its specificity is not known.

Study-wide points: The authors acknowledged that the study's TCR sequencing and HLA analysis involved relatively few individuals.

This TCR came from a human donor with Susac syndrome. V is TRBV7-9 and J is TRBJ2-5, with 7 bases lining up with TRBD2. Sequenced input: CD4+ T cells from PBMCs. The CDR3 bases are TGTGCCAGCAGCTTTAGCCTGAGCGGGAAAGAGACCCAGTACTTC. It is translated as CASSFSLSGKETQYF. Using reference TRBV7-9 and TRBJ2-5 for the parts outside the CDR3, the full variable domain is DTGVSQNPRHKITKRGQNVTFRCDPISEHNRLYWYRQTLGQGPEFLTYFQNEAQLEKSRLLSDRFSAERPKGSFSTLEIQRTEQGDSAMYLCASSFSLSGKETQYFGPGTRLLVL.